The 2 T cell receptor beta chains below come from one sample, sequenced in a study of T cells in localized non-small cell lung cancer. Produced via immunoSEQ multiplex PCR; TCRdb's table is partial and in-frame only. The table has approximately 3,000 clones, over 20% seen once. Specimen: lung tumor tissue, collected before any cancer treatment. The receptor source for this set is a male donor older than 55 with stage II lung adenocarcinoma.

This clone was observed a single time. The chain joins TRBV28 to TRBJ2-7; D may be TRBD1 (6 bases). The V gene's germline CDR1 is MDHEN and CDR2 SYDVKM. The CDR3 has 15 amino acids. The V and J ends lost 2 bases and 1 base respectively, with 12 bases between them. Here the CDR3 reads CASSLVQGKSYEQYF. CDR3 nucleotide sequence: TGTGCCAGCAGTTTAGTGCAGGGGAAGTCCTACGAGCAGTACTTC.

The chain employs TRBV18 and TRBJ1-2, with 8 positions matching TRBD1. Germline loops: CDR1 KGHSH, CDR2 LQKENI. The length of the CDR3 is 16 residues. Trimming took 4 bases from V and 5 from J; bases not matched to a gene: 12. The CDR3 spells CASSQEAGGAGYGYTF. The CDR3 region has the DNA TGTGCCAGCTCACAGGAGGCAGGGGGCGCCGGTTATGGCTACACCTTC.